These T cell receptor beta chains were read from a single sample in a study of response to subunit inactivated influenza vaccine. TCRdb re-derived calls from the RT-PCR reads in MiXCR, one entry per CDR3 protein. The sample consists of around 650,000 distinct CDR3 sequences, 15% to 18% of them appearing once. Sequencing used PBMCs from blood, obtained 12 days after vaccination. The source of these receptors is a man aged 50-59 years who received an inactivated influenza vaccine. CDR3s include the opening cysteine and the closing phenylalanine or tryptophan. Clone size is shown for a subset of rows, as once, few, many or a class of expanded clone.

length: 16; J: TRBJ1-1; V: TRBV15; size: .; CDR3: CATTLSGGQMNTEAFF
length: 14; J: TRBJ2-7; V: TRBV7-6; size: .; CDR3: CASSLEPDPYEQYF
length: 16; J: TRBJ2-3; V: TRBV5-1; size: .; CDR3: CASSLSSGGGTDTQYF
length: 14; J: TRBJ2-2; V: TRBV7-3; size: few; CDR3: CASSPQQRTGELFF
length: 15; J: TRBJ2-3; V: TRBV12-3/TRBV12-4; size: .; CDR3: CASSFTSPSTDTQYF
length: 15; J: TRBJ2-3; V: TRBV12-3/TRBV12-4; size: many; CDR3: CASSFDPGLADTQYF
length: 16; J: TRBJ2-7; V: TRBV4-3; size: .; CDR3: CASSQDRLAGGYEQYF
length: 13; J: TRBJ2-3; V: TRBV20-1; size: few; CDR3: CSARGPDLDTQYF
length: 14; J: TRBJ1-4; V: TRBV6-5; size: .; CDR3: CASSYIAGIEKLFF
length: 16; J: TRBJ2-1; V: TRBV20-1; size: many; CDR3: CSAREVRGSSYNEQFF
length: 12; J: TRBJ2-4; V: TRBV7-2; size: few; CDR3: CASSSFPNIQYF
length: 15; J: TRBJ1-5; V: TRBV11-3; size: few; CDR3: CASSFAYRESQPQHF
length: 14; J: TRBJ2-1; V: TRBV4-3; size: .; CDR3: CASSQVPGAGEQFF
length: 15; J: TRBJ2-5; V: TRBV3-1; size: few; CDR3: CASSHRGSGGETQYF
length: 13; J: TRBJ2-7; V: TRBV29-1; size: .; CDR3: CSVSGRGLYEQYF
length: 15; J: TRBJ2-5; V: TRBV10-2; size: few; CDR3: CASRRTGSDVETQYF
length: 15; J: TRBJ2-7; V: TRBV7-2; size: few; CDR3: CASSAGTSGIYEQYF
length: 13; J: TRBJ2-3; V: TRBV6-2/TRBV6-3; size: .; CDR3: CASTSEGGGTQYF
length: 19; J: TRBJ2-5; V: TRBV10-3; size: few; CDR3: CAIKRIRTSGARIQETQYF
length: 14; J: TRBJ2-1; V: TRBV6-2/TRBV6-3; size: few; CDR3: CASSKGQFTSEQFF
length: 16; J: TRBJ2-1; V: TRBV24-1; size: .; CDR3: CATSDTSGGIYNEQFF
length: 15; J: TRBJ2-4; V: TRBV20-1; size: few; CDR3: CSARDIRTGGNIQYF
length: 14; J: TRBJ2-7; V: TRBV7-2; size: once; CDR3: CASSLVGQGHEQYF
length: 11; J: TRBJ2-7; V: TRBV6-5; size: many; CDR3: CASSHNYEQYF
length: 15; J: TRBJ1-3; V: TRBV6-1; size: .; CDR3: CASSPQTATGNTIYF
length: 14; J: TRBJ1-1; V: TRBV5-1; size: many; CDR3: CASSDRGQGTEAFF
length: 12; J: TRBJ1-1; V: TRBV10-3; size: .; CDR3: CATSRMDTEAFF
length: 14; J: TRBJ2-1; V: TRBV29-1; size: many; CDR3: CSVDGVSTYNEQFF
length: 14; J: TRBJ1-2; V: TRBV20-1; size: .; CDR3: CSARDVGVGYGYTF
length: 13; J: TRBJ2-1; V: TRBV27; size: once; CDR3: CASSLGTSGKQFF
length: 15; J: TRBJ2-7; V: TRBV18; size: few; CDR3: CASSPNLAGDTEQYF
length: 15; J: TRBJ1-1; V: TRBV19; size: few; CDR3: CASRDRGLMNTEAFF
length: 15; J: TRBJ1-1; V: TRBV20-1; size: few; CDR3: CSASGTGELNTEAFF
length: 17; J: TRBJ2-2; V: TRBV6-2/TRBV6-3; size: few; CDR3: CASSYSTLPGGTGELFF
length: 13; J: TRBJ2-2; V: TRBV29-1; size: .; CDR3: CSVGRQRTGELFF
length: 14; J: TRBJ1-5; V: TRBV29-1; size: .; CDR3: CSVATGTANQPQHF
length: 11; J: TRBJ1-2; V: TRBV13; size: .; CDR3: CASSSLERATF
length: 17; J: TRBJ1-1; V: TRBV6-5; size: few; CDR3: CASSYPRGHLKGGEAFF
length: 13; J: TRBJ2-3; V: TRBV5-6; size: few; CDR3: CASRLESTDTQYF
length: 15; J: TRBJ2-5; V: TRBV30; size: few; CDR3: CAWSGGQGMIETQYF
length: 15; J: TRBJ2-1; V: TRBV12-3/TRBV12-4; size: .; CDR3: CASSFRTGTYNEQFF
length: 14; J: TRBJ1-2; V: TRBV4-3; size: .; CDR3: CASSQDTGNYGYTF